This TCR beta chain was documented in a study of blood T cell repertoires in COVID-19. The wider study: Some COVID-19 samples were acute and others convalescent; all came from the United States, Italy and Spain.

The assay was immunoSEQ multiplex PCR, and TCRdb's table has in-frame clones only and misses some. The sample contains approximately 75,000 clones, 86% of which appear only once. V lost 2 bases, J lost 4 bases, and 6 bases lay in between. The CDR3 contains 12 residues. Germline V gene lookup returns CDR1 SNHLY and CDR2 FYNNEI. The sequenced sample consisted of peripheral blood. The chain has TRBV2 and TRBJ2-7; D gene unclear. The receptor comes from a man older than 75 with COVID-19, enrolled during active disease. CDR3 nucleotide sequence: TGTGCCAGCAGTGAATCACGGTACGAGCAGTACTTC. Encoded protein: CASSESRYEQYF.